A selection of T cell receptor beta chains follows, all from one sample in a study of cytomegalovirus exposure and HLA in healthy donors. TCRdb keeps only in-frame clones here, not all; method: immunoSEQ multiplex PCR. This table holds more than 85,000 clones, roughly three quarters found once. Sequenced input: PBMCs. The receptors originated from a man in his forties in good health and CMV-seronegative. CDR3s include the opening cysteine and the closing phenylalanine or tryptophan. The D gene is left open where the match is weak. For some rows the clone size is stated as once, few or many, or as a class when expanded; others skip it.

clone size	J gene	D gene	V gene	CDR3 DNA	CDR3 protein
NA	TRBJ2-1	NA	TRBV7-5	TGTGTCAGAAGCTACAGACTAGCCCCCTGGCCCAATGAGCAGTTCTTC	CVRSYRLAPWPNEQFF
NA	TRBJ2-7	NA	TRBV29-1	TGCAGCGTTGAGTTAAATACAGGGCGAGGCTACGAGCAGTACTTC	CSVELNTGRGYEQYF
NA	TRBJ1-2	TRBD1	TRBV13	TGTGCCAGCAGTTCTATCACAGGGGGCTTGGATGGCTACACCTTC	CASSSITGGLDGYTF
NA	TRBJ2-7	TRBD1	TRBV7-8	TGTGCCAGCAGCTTAGGGAGGGACAGGGAGCTCGACGAGCAGTACTTC	CASSLGRDRELDEQYF
NA	TRBJ2-1	TRBD1	TRBV13	TGTGCCAGCAGCTTATTGGCCCTGGGACAGTTATACAATGAGCAGTTCTTC	CASSLLALGQLYNEQFF
once	TRBJ2-1	TRBD2	TRBV7-3	TGTGCCAGCAGCTTATCGGGGGGCTCCTACAATGAGCAGTTCTTC	CASSLSGGSYNEQFF
once	TRBJ2-7	NA	TRBV11-3	TGTGCCAGCAGCTTAGATGTATCGGGACTGTACTACGAGCAGTACTTC	CASSLDVSGLYYEQYF
NA	TRBJ2-3	TRBD2	TRBV2	TGTGCCAGCTACGGACTAGCGGGAGACACTAGCACAGATACGCAGTATTTT	CASYGLAGDTSTDTQYF
NA	TRBJ1-2	NA	TRBV5-4	TGTGCCAGCAGCTTAGGGGACCGGGAGAGTGGCTACACCTTC	CASSLGDRESGYTF
NA	TRBJ1-4	TRBD1	TRBV25-1	TGTGCCAGCAGCAACCCGACAGGGGCTAATGAAAAACTGTTTTTT	CASSNPTGANEKLFF
NA	TRBJ2-3	NA	TRBV5-1	TGCGCCAGCAGCACCCGGGACACTCTCACAGATACGCAGTATTTT	CASSTRDTLTDTQYF
few	TRBJ2-3	TRBD2	TRBV19	TGTGCCAGTAGCCCTAGCGGGGGGTTGGCAGATACGCAGTATTTT	CASSPSGGLADTQYF
NA	TRBJ2-1	TRBD2	TRBV5-4	TGTGCCAGCAGCGGACTAGCGGGGGATAATGAGCAGTTCTTC	CASSGLAGDNEQFF
NA	TRBJ2-7	TRBD1	TRBV27	TGTGCCAGCAGTCAGAAACAGGGGGCGACCTACGAGCAGTACTTC	CASSQKQGATYEQYF
NA	TRBJ2-2	NA	TRBV9	TGTGCCAGCAGCGTAGCGGGGGAGCTGTTTTTT	CASSVAGELFF
NA	TRBJ1-6	NA	TRBV27	TGTGCCAGCAGCGAGACAGGACTGGGTTCACCCCTCCACTTT	CASSETGLGSPLHF
NA	TRBJ2-3	TRBD2	TRBV11-2	TGTGCCAGCAGCTCACGCACTAGCGGTTTCACAGATACGCAGTATTTT	CASSSRTSGFTDTQYF
NA	TRBJ2-7	TRBD1	TRBV19	TGTGCCAGTAGTCTACGACAGGGGGCCGGTTACGAGCAGTACTTC	CASSLRQGAGYEQYF
NA	TRBJ2-2	NA	TRBV28	TGTGCCAGCTTGGGACTGTTGAACACCGGGGAGCTGTTTTTT	CASLGLLNTGELFF
few	TRBJ1-3	NA	TRBV6-6	TGTGCCAGCAGTACCACACAGGGCCTCTCTGGAAACACCATATATTTT	CASSTTQGLSGNTIYF
NA	TRBJ1-5	NA	TRBV6-6	TGTGCCAGCAGTTACCCGCTGGACAGAGATCAGCCCCAGCATTTT	CASSYPLDRDQPQHF
NA	TRBJ1-5	NA	TRBV19	TGTGCCAGTAGACCTCAAAGCTTCACTGAGCAGCCCCAGCATTTT	CASRPQSFTEQPQHF
NA	TRBJ1-3	TRBD1	TRBV6-5	TGTGCCAGCACACCGGACAGGGCGTCTGGAAACACCATATATTTT	CASTPDRASGNTIYF
NA	TRBJ2-1	TRBD2	TRBV18	TGTGCCAGCTCATCCGGACTAGCGGATTACAATGAGCAGTTCTTC	CASSSGLADYNEQFF
NA	TRBJ1-3	NA	TRBV4-2	TGTGCCAGCAGCCGGGACACCACCTCTGGAAACACCATATATTTT	CASSRDTTSGNTIYF
NA	TRBJ1-1	NA	TRBV14	TGTGCCAGCAGCCTCCGATCGGGGAACACTGAAGCTTTCTTT	CASSLRSGNTEAFF
few	TRBJ2-5	NA	TRBV14	TGTGCCAGCAGTAGGAGGGGAGAAGAGACCCAGTACTTC	CASSRRGEETQYF
NA	TRBJ2-7	TRBD1	TRBV6-5	TGTGCCAGCAGTTACGGGACAGTTAACTACGAGCAGTACTTC	CASSYGTVNYEQYF
NA	TRBJ1-6	NA	TRBV28	TGTGCCAGCAGTATTGCTCAGAGGGTTTCACCCCTCCACTTT	CASSIAQRVSPLHF
NA	TRBJ1-4	TRBD1	TRBV5-1	TGCGCCAGCAGCCCGAAGACAGGGGGCGTAGAAAAACTGTTTTTT	CASSPKTGGVEKLFF
few	TRBJ2-7	TRBD1	TRBV30	TGTGCCTGGAGTCCCGGGACAGGGCCTTACGAGCAGTACTTC	CAWSPGTGPYEQYF
once	TRBJ1-1	TRBD1	TRBV7-9	TGTGCCAGCAGCCCCCAGACAGGGACGAACACTGAAGCTTTCTTT	CASSPQTGTNTEAFF
NA	TRBJ1-1	NA	TRBV7-9	TGTGCCAGCACCACCCCAGGCAGAGAGAACACTGAAGCTTTCTTT	CASTTPGRENTEAFF
NA	TRBJ2-7	NA	TRBV7-7	TGTGCCAGCAGTTTAGACAGAGCCTACGAGCAGTACTTC	CASSLDRAYEQYF
NA	TRBJ2-7	TRBD1	TRBV27	TGTGCCAGCAGCCAGGGGACAGGTCCCTACGAGCAGTACTTC	CASSQGTGPYEQYF
NA	TRBJ1-5	TRBD1	TRBV5-6	TGTGCCAGCAGCTTATTCAGGGGGGCTCAGCCCCAGCATTTT	CASSLFRGAQPQHF
NA	TRBJ2-1	NA	TRBV19	TGTGCCGGCTCCGGGTCAGCCTACAATGAGCAGTTCTTC	CAGSGSAYNEQFF
NA	TRBJ2-1	TRBD2	TRBV5-6	TGTGCCAGCAGCCTCCCGGCGGGAGGGCCCAATGAGCAGTTCTTC	CASSLPAGGPNEQFF
few	TRBJ2-7	TRBD2	TRBV9	TGTGCCAGCAGCGAGGGACTACCACCGTTCCAGCAGTACTTC	CASSEGLPPFQQYF
NA	TRBJ2-5	TRBD2	TRBV28	TGTGCCAGCAGTTTAAGCGGGGGACGTAGGGAGACCCAGTACTTC	CASSLSGGRRETQYF
NA	TRBJ2-7	TRBD2	TRBV15	TGTGCCACGGGACTAGCGGGAGTTCAAGAGGGTTCCTACGAGCAGTACTTC	CATGLAGVQEGSYEQYF
NA	TRBJ1-5	NA	TRBV19	TGTGCCAGTCACGGGGGGCCCGGGGGCAATCAGCCCCAGCATTTT	CASHGGPGGNQPQHF
NA	TRBJ1-5	NA	TRBV10-1	TGCGCCAGCAAAGCAGGGAGCGGGAGGGATCAGCCCCAGCATTTT	CASKAGSGRDQPQHF
NA	TRBJ1-3	NA	TRBV7-3	TGTGCCAGCAGCCCGACGGGGATTGGAAACACCATATATTTT	CASSPTGIGNTIYF
NA	TRBJ1-2	TRBD1	TRBV7-3	TGTGCCAGCAGCCTGACCGGGACAGGGGTCTATGGCTACACCTTC	CASSLTGTGVYGYTF
few	TRBJ1-4	NA	TRBV2	TGTGCCAGCACCCAAGGAGGGGCGAGGGAAAAACTGTTTTTT	CASTQGGAREKLFF
few	TRBJ2-1	NA	TRBV6-5	TGTGCCAGCAGTTTTTCTGGCGGTACCATTAGTGAGCAGTTCTTC	CASSFSGGTISEQFF
NA	TRBJ2-7	NA	TRBV23-1	TGCGCCAGCAGTCAGGCCAGGGATCACTCCTACGAGCAGTACTTC	CASSQARDHSYEQYF
NA	TRBJ1-2	NA	TRBV5-1	TGCGCCAGCAGCTGGCTGGGCCGGAAACTTAACTATGGCTACACCTTC	CASSWLGRKLNYGYTF
NA	TRBJ2-7	NA	TRBV6-5	TGTGCCAGCAGTGCCGGGACGGGAGCCTACGAGCAGTACTTC	CASSAGTGAYEQYF
NA	TRBJ2-1	NA	TRBV6-1	TGTGCCAGCAGTTACATTAATGAGCAGTTCTTC	CASSYINEQFF
NA	TRBJ1-4	TRBD1	TRBV7-6	TGTGCCAGCAGCTCGGGACAGATAAGAGGAACTAATGAAAAACTGTTTTTT	CASSSGQIRGTNEKLFF
NA	TRBJ1-2	TRBD1	TRBV7-6	TGTGCCAGCAGCTTAGACAGGGGAGGCTATGGCTACACCTTC	CASSLDRGGYGYTF
NA	TRBJ1-3	TRBD1	TRBV9	TGTGCCAGCAGCGTCAGAGACAGGGTCATATATTTT	CASSVRDRVIYF